The present TCR beta chain was sequenced within a study of shared clonotypes between healthy human individuals. Concerning this clone: Its antigen is not identified.

Germline-derived CDR1 and CDR2 are GTSNPN and SVGIG (reference sequence). Losses at the gene ends were 5 bases for V and 7 bases for J; bases not matched to a gene: 13. This CDR3 comprises 14 residues. Study-level findings and limits: It was expected that sequencing depth would affect clonotype sharing among donors. Owing to a small donor count, the genetic and exposure-history diversity represented was limited.

Donors were healthy HIV-negative adults without recently reported acute infections or vaccinations. Running of the assay took place at deep level. Profiling relied on immunoSEQ multiplex PCR, and the TCRdb table lists in-frame clones only, not all of them. The top ten hold 12% of the sample, which has a few hundred thousand clones, 79% seen once. The sequence was collected from a woman aged 40 to 55 in good health. Some clones in this sample may be carry-over from other donors' samples. This sequence joins TRBV30 and TRBJ1-1, with 7 bases aligning to TRBD1. Sequences were obtained from PBMCs. This chain's CDR3 is CAWHRDSVSGEAFF. The CDR3 DNA is TGTGCCTGGCACCGGGACAGTGTTTCTGGTGAAGCTTTCTTT.